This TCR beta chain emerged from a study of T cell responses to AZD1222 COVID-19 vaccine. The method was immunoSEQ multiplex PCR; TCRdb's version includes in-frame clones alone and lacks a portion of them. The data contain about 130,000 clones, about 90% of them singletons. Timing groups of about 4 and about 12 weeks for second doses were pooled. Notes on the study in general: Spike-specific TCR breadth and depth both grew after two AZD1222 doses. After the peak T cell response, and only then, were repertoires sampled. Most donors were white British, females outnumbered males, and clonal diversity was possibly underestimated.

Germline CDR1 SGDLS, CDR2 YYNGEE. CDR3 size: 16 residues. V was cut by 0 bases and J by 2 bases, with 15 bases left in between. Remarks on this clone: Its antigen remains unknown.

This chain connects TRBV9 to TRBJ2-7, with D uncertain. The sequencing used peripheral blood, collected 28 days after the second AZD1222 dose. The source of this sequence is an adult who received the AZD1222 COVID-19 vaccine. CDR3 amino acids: CASSVDGVPRPYEQYF. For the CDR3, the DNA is TGTGCCAGCAGCGTAGATGGGGTACCCCGCCCCTACGAGCAGTACTTC.